These T cell receptor beta chains were read from a single sample in a study of blood T cell repertoires in COVID-19. The table came from immunoSEQ multiplex PCR; TCRdb's copy has only in-frame clones and leaves some out. This table holds 150,000 to 200,000 clones, roughly nine tenths found once. The sequenced material came from peripheral blood. The receptors derive from a man in his 70s with active or convalescent COVID-19. Each CDR3 is given with its conserved first and last residue. The D gene is left open where the match is weak. Size is omitted from some rows. Given values are once, few, many or a class for expanded clones.

size | D | J | V | CDR3 | DNA
NA | NA | TRBJ1-5 | TRBV9 | CASSMSAGSGQPQHF | TGTGCCAGCAGCATGTCGGCGGGCTCGGGTCAGCCCCAGCATTTT
NA | TRBD1 | TRBJ1-1 | TRBV6-5 | CASNYGGQDTEAFF | TGTGCCAGCAACTACGGGGGACAGGACACTGAAGCTTTCTTT
once | TRBD1 | TRBJ1-5 | TRBV6-6 | CASSTAGGGSNQPQHF | TGTGCCAGCAGTACGGCAGGGGGCGGAAGCAATCAGCCCCAGCATTTT
NA | NA | TRBJ2-3 | TRBV6-4 | CASSDHYSTDTQYF | TGTGCCAGCAGTGACCACTATAGCACAGATACGCAGTATTTT
NA | NA | TRBJ1-4 | TRBV11-2 | CASSRGGVTEKLFF | TGTGCCAGCAGCCGAGGAGGGGTCACTGAAAAACTGTTTTTT
few | TRBD1 | TRBJ1-2 | TRBV29-1 | CSVSDRGLGGYTF | TGCAGCGTATCCGACAGGGGGCTGGGTGGCTACACCTTC
NA | TRBD1 | TRBJ1-5 | TRBV15 | CATSRYRDRTTLSNQPQHF | TGTGCCACCAGCAGGTACCGGGACAGAACTACCCTGAGCAATCAGCCCCAGCATTTT
NA | NA | TRBJ2-1 | TRBV12-5 | CASRVSSYNEQFF | TGTGCTAGTCGGGTGAGCTCCTACAATGAGCAGTTCTTC
NA | TRBD1 | TRBJ1-5 | TRBV7-2 | CASSLGTGVNQPQHF | TGTGCCAGCAGCTTAGGAACAGGGGTCAATCAGCCCCAGCATTTT
NA | TRBD1 | TRBJ1-1 | TRBV6-5 | CASRKSQGVGTEAFF | TGTGCCAGCAGGAAATCACAGGGGGTCGGCACTGAAGCTTTCTTT
NA | NA | TRBJ2-5 | TRBV5-1 | CASSQTRRKTGETQYF | TGCGCCAGCAGCCAGACTAGGAGGAAAACCGGGGAGACCCAGTACTTC
NA | TRBD1 | TRBJ1-5 | TRBV19 | CASSIGTGYQPQHF | TGTGCCAGTAGTATAGGGACAGGGTATCAGCCCCAGCATTTT
NA | TRBD2 | TRBJ2-2 | TRBV5-6 | CASSWGGSNTGELFF | TGTGCCAGCAGCTGGGGAGGGTCAAACACCGGGGAGCTGTTTTTT
few | NA | TRBJ1-4 | TRBV18 | CASSPNPVGGNEKLFF | TGTGCCAGCTCACCGAACCCGGTGGGGGGGAATGAAAAACTGTTTTTT